This is a list of T cell receptor beta chains from one sample in a study of CD8+CD57+ T cells in acquired aplastic anemia. Each CDR3 protein gets one entry after TCRdb re-called the reads with MiXCR. Of roughly 160,000 distinct CDR3 sequences in the sample, over 70% were seen once. Sequencing was performed on sorted CD4+, CD8+, or CD8+CD57+ T cells (not recorded which) from PBMCs. These receptor sequences come from a human donor with aplastic anemia. The CDR3 runs from the conserved cysteine through the conserved F or W. D genes are given only for firm matches. Not all rows give a size; the values are once, few, many and, for expanded clones, a class.

>TRBV20-1|TRBJ2-3|NA|TRBD2
TGCAGTGCTTTCACGCCTAGCGGGGGGTCCACAGATACGCAGTATTTT
CSAFTPSGGSTDTQYF
>TRBV29-1|TRBJ2-7|few|NA
TGCAGCGTTGAAGTGGGCGATTTGGGGTACGAGCAGTACTTC
CSVEVGDLGYEQYF
>TRBV29-1|TRBJ2-1|NA|NA
TGCAGCGTAAACGTAGGATCCTACAATGAGCAGTTCTTC
CSVNVGSYNEQFF
>TRBV15|TRBJ2-7|NA|TRBD1
TGTGCCACCAGCAACGCGGACAGGGGGCTATACGAGCAGTACTTC
CATSNADRGLYEQYF
>TRBV6-4|TRBJ2-3|NA|TRBD1
TGTGCCAGCAGTGCCGGGACAGGGAGGTCAGATACGCAGTATTTT
CASSAGTGRSDTQYF
>TRBV7-9|TRBJ2-1|NA|NA
TGTGCCAGCAGCCCACCGGCGACCTTTGAGCAGTTCTTC
CASSPPATFEQFF
>TRBV20-1|TRBJ1-2|NA|NA
TGCAGTGCTAGAGCCTTGACGACAGATTCTAACTATGGCTACACCTTC
CSARALTTDSNYGYTF
>TRBV20-1|TRBJ2-7|NA|NA
TGCAGTGCTAGGGTCGTGGGTCTTGGTTACGAGCAGTACTTC
CSARVVGLGYEQYF
>TRBV29-1|TRBJ2-3|once|TRBD1
TGCAGCGTTGACCGGGACAGGGGTGGAGATACGCAGTATTTT
CSVDRDRGGDTQYF
>TRBV4-1|TRBJ1-1|NA|NA
TGCGCCAGCAGCCAAGATCGTTTGTGGGGGGCTTTCTTT
CASSQDRLWGAFF
>TRBV7-7|TRBJ2-5|few|NA
TGTGCCAGCAGCTCCGGCAGGGTATGGCAAGAGACCCAGTACTTC
CASSSGRVWQETQYF
>TRBV10-3|TRBJ2-7|once|NA
TGTGCCATCAGTGAGTTCGCGGGGCAAGCGGAACAGCAGTACTTC
CAISEFAGQAEQQYF
>TRBV7-9|TRBJ2-1|NA|NA
TGTGCCAGCCAAGCAGGGGTGAATGAGCAGTTCTTC
CASQAGVNEQFF
>TRBV20-1|TRBJ2-7|NA|NA
TGCAGTGCTTCAGGTTCCGAGCAGTACTTC
CSASGSEQYF
>TRBV5-1|TRBJ1-4|NA|NA
TGCGCCAGCCTCCAGGGAACTAATGAAAAACTGTTTTTT
CASLQGTNEKLFF
>TRBV14|TRBJ1-5|NA|NA
TGTGCCAGCAGCCAAGGATATAGCAATCAGCCCCAGCATTTT
CASSQGYSNQPQHF
>TRBV12-3/TRBV12-4|TRBJ2-7|NA|TRBD1
TGTGCCAGCAGAGCCTCGGGACAGGGGTCTTACGAGCAGTACTTC
CASRASGQGSYEQYF
>TRBV6-1|TRBJ2-7|NA|NA
TGTGCCAGCAGTTACTCGAGGCTCCTCTCCTACGAGCAGTACTTC
CASSYSRLLSYEQYF
>TRBV20-1|TRBJ1-5|few|NA
TGCAGTGCTAGAGATATCGAAGGTACAGGGATAGCGGGCAATCAGCCCCAGCATTTT
CSARDIEGTGIAGNQPQHF
>TRBV20-1|TRBJ2-2|NA|TRBD2
TGCAGTGCTAGAGGCGGGGGGGCCGCCGCCGGGGAGCTGTTTTTT
CSARGGGAAAGELFF
>TRBV6-5|TRBJ1-1|NA|NA
TGTGCCAGCAGTTACTCTCTGGCAGTGGGTGCTTTCTTT
CASSYSLAVGAFF
>TRBV10-3|TRBJ1-1|NA|TRBD1
TGTGCCATCAGTGAGTCGGGACAGGGAGGGGGGAACACTGAAGCTTTCTTT
CAISESGQGGGNTEAFF
>TRBV10-2|TRBJ1-2|once|NA
TGCGCCAGCAGTGAGTCTCCACTTGGGGGTGGCTACACCTTC
CASSESPLGGGYTF
>TRBV6-4|TRBJ2-2|NA|NA
TGTGCCAGCAGTGACTCATTCGAGTCCGGGGAGCTGTTTTTT
CASSDSFESGELFF
>TRBV10-2|TRBJ1-2|NA|TRBD1
TGCGCCAGCAGATCAGGACAGGCACCAGGGGGCTATGGCTACACCTTC
CASRSGQAPGGYGYTF
>TRBV20-1|TRBJ2-3|NA|NA
TGCAGTGCGGACTCCGGGACTGACACAGATACGCAGTATTTT
CSADSGTDTDTQYF
>TRBV7-9|TRBJ1-5|NA|NA
TGTGCCAGCAGCAACGACATAGGTCAGCCCCAGCATTTT
CASSNDIGQPQHF
>TRBV25-1|TRBJ2-5|many|NA
TGTGCCAGCAACCAAGAGACCCAGTACTTC
CASNQETQYF
>TRBV20-1|TRBJ2-2|NA|NA
TGCAGTGCTAGAGATCTGGGTAGCGGGGAGCTGTTTTTT
CSARDLGSGELFF
>TRBV20-1|TRBJ2-1|NA|NA
TGCAGTGCTCACGGGGACTCACACAATGAGCAGTTCTTC
CSAHGDSHNEQFF
>TRBV29-1|TRBJ2-1|NA|NA
TGCAGCGTTGAGCCCACCTACAATGAGCAGTTCTTC
CSVEPTYNEQFF
>TRBV20-1|TRBJ2-5|NA|NA
TGCAGTGCTGTAAGGAGGGGCGTTGCGATACAAGAGACCCAGTACTTC
CSAVRRGVAIQETQYF
>TRBV4-2|TRBJ2-1|NA|NA
TGTGCCAGCAGCCAAGATCGGGGTACTTTCAATGAGCAGTTCTTC
CASSQDRGTFNEQFF
>TRBV7-9|TRBJ2-5|NA|NA
TGTGCCAGCCAAAGAGTCCAAGAGACCCAGTACTTC
CASQRVQETQYF
>TRBV9|TRBJ1-5|many|NA
TGTGCCAGCAGCGGGGGGGGCCCTCAGCCCCAGCATTTT
CASSGGGPQPQHF
>TRBV15|TRBJ1-4|NA|TRBD1
TGTGCCACCAGCCCCGGGACAGTGGCAACTAATGAAAAACTGTTTTTT
CATSPGTVATNEKLFF
>TRBV7-8|TRBJ1-1|NA|NA
TGTGCCAGCAGCTCGACAAAAGGGATTCCTGAAGCTTTCTTT
CASSSTKGIPEAFF
>TRBV7-2|TRBJ2-1|NA|NA
TGTGCCAGCAGCTTTGCATTTGAGCAGTTCTTC
CASSFAFEQFF
>TRBV20-1|TRBJ2-5|NA|TRBD2
TGCAGTGCTTCGAAAAGCGGGGGGTTGGAGACCCAGTACTTC
CSASKSGGLETQYF
>TRBV29-1|TRBJ2-5|NA|NA
TGCAGCGTTGAAGATGGGGGCAGACAGGGAGGGGAGACCCAGTACTTC
CSVEDGGRQGGETQYF
>TRBV10-3|TRBJ1-6|many|NA
TGTGCCACCAGGGAAAATTCACCCCTCCACTTT
CATRENSPLHF